The rows below give T cell receptor beta chains drawn from one sample of a study of CD8 T cells in Susac syndrome. MiXCR, applied by TCRdb to the immunoSEQ multiplex PCR reads, yields one record per CDR3 protein. Found here are 150,000 to 200,000 distinct CDR3 sequences, 85% to 95% of them singletons; the top ten hold less than 0.2%. Material: CD8+ T cells from PBMCs. These receptors were taken from a human donor with multiple sclerosis. CDR3s include the opening cysteine and the closing phenylalanine or tryptophan. The D gene is left open where the match is weak. Not every row has a clone size; where given, it reads once, few, many or a size class.

DNA	CDR3	V	D	J	size
TGCAGTGCTTATGGCGGGGAGGCATACTACGAGCAGTACTTC	CSAYGGEAYYEQYF	TRBV20-1	.	TRBJ2-7	.
TGTGCCAGCAGTGAACTGGTGGGGCAGTACTTC	CASSELVGQYF	TRBV2	.	TRBJ2-7	.
TGCGCCAGCAGCTTGGCCCGACAGGGAGGCTATGGCTACACCTTC	CASSLARQGGYGYTF	TRBV5-1	TRBD1	TRBJ1-2	.
TGCGCCAGCAGCCAAGAAGGCCATAACTCCTACAATGAGCAGTTCTTC	CASSQEGHNSYNEQFF	TRBV4-1	.	TRBJ2-1	.
TGTGCCAGTAGTATTTCCTCGACTAGCGGCGGGGAGCTGTTTTTT	CASSISSTSGGELFF	TRBV19	TRBD2	TRBJ2-2	.
TGTGCCAGCAGTGAAGCGTGGGACGGCAGGGTGCATGGCTACACCTTC	CASSEAWDGRVHGYTF	TRBV2	.	TRBJ1-2	.
TGTGCCAGCAGCCAAGGACTAGCGGGATACGAGCAGTACTTC	CASSQGLAGYEQYF	TRBV4-2	TRBD2	TRBJ2-7	few
TGTGCCAGCAGCCGACGAGCGGGGGATGAGCAGTTCTTC	CASSRRAGDEQFF	TRBV14	TRBD2	TRBJ2-1	.
TGCGCCAGCAGCCAAGTCCAAACGGAAAATGGCTACACCTTC	CASSQVQTENGYTF	TRBV4-1	.	TRBJ1-2	.
TGTGCCAGCAGTTACAGGGATAACTATGGCTACACCTTC	CASSYRDNYGYTF	TRBV12-3/TRBV12-4	.	TRBJ1-2	.
TGTGCCAGCAGCCAAGGTCGGCTAGCGGGGACCTACGAGCAGTACTTC	CASSQGRLAGTYEQYF	TRBV4-2	TRBD2	TRBJ2-7	.
TGCAGCGTTCATGGACACCCTGGAAACACCATATATTTT	CSVHGHPGNTIYF	TRBV29-1	.	TRBJ1-3	.
TGTGCCAGTACGACGCTCAAGGTTCAGCCCCAGCATTTT	CASTTLKVQPQHF	TRBV19	.	TRBJ1-5	.
TGTGCCAGCAGCCAAGGGTTTTCGGGGAAAGACGAGCAGTACTTC	CASSQGFSGKDEQYF	TRBV14	.	TRBJ2-7	.
TGCGCCAGCAGCTTGGCGCCAGGGGAGAAGGAGCAGTTCTTC	CASSLAPGEKEQFF	TRBV5-1	.	TRBJ2-1	.
TGTGCCAGCACTGGACTAGCGGGGCGAGATGAGCAGTTCTTC	CASTGLAGRDEQFF	TRBV9	TRBD2	TRBJ2-1	.
TGTGCCAGCGGACCCCCCCCACCAGGGGTCCTGACTTTC	CASGPPPPGVLTF	TRBV25-1	.	TRBJ2-6	.
TGTGCCAGCAGTTACTCGTCGGTCTATGGCTACACCTTC	CASSYSSVYGYTF	TRBV6-2/TRBV6-3	.	TRBJ1-2	.
TGTGCCAGCAGGGGGGAGCAGGGTGGCTCCTACAATGAGCAGTTCTTC	CASRGEQGGSYNEQFF	TRBV7-6	.	TRBJ2-1	once
TGTGCCACCCACGAAACGGGACAGGGATTTGGAAACACCATATATTTT	CATHETGQGFGNTIYF	TRBV12-3/TRBV12-4	TRBD1	TRBJ1-3	.
TGTGCCAGCAGTGTGGGACAGCCCCTCGGGGGGACCCAGTACTTC	CASSVGQPLGGTQYF	TRBV27	.	TRBJ2-5	.
TGTGCCAGCAGCGACCGGGACAGGGGTTCCTACGAGCAGTACTTC	CASSDRDRGSYEQYF	TRBV13	TRBD1	TRBJ2-7	once
TGCAGTGCTCCAATTGGGATTGAGCAGTTCTTC	CSAPIGIEQFF	TRBV20-1	.	TRBJ2-1	.
TGCAGCGTCCGGGACGGTGAATCTGGGGCCAACGTCCTGACTTTC	CSVRDGESGANVLTF	TRBV29-1	.	TRBJ2-6	.
TGTGCCAGCAGTTTCTTTGCAGAGCAGTACTTC	CASSFFAEQYF	TRBV6-2/TRBV6-3	.	TRBJ2-7	.
TGTGCCTGGAGCCACGGGGAGCTGTTTTTT	CAWSHGELFF	TRBV30	.	TRBJ2-2	.
TGCGCCAGCAGCTTGGGCCAGCCCCATGGCTACACCTTC	CASSLGQPHGYTF	TRBV5-1	.	TRBJ1-2	.
TGTGCCAGCAGCTACCCCCGGGAGGCGGCCATAGCCAAAAACATTCAGTACTTC	CASSYPREAAIAKNIQYF	TRBV11-2	TRBD2	TRBJ2-4	.
TGTGCCAGCAGATCTCCCGGGTTAGAGACCCAGTACTTC	CASRSPGLETQYF	TRBV2	.	TRBJ2-5	.
TGTGCCAGCAGCTTAGGCCCCCGTGCCTACGAGCAGTACTTC	CASSLGPRAYEQYF	TRBV5-4	.	TRBJ2-7	.
TGTGCCAGCAGGCTTGGACTAGCGGGGACTGAGCAGTTCTTC	CASRLGLAGTEQFF	TRBV3-1	TRBD2	TRBJ2-1	.
TGCAGTGCTTATCCGGGGGCGGGAAGCACAGATACGCAGTATTTT	CSAYPGAGSTDTQYF	TRBV20-1	.	TRBJ2-3	.
TGTGCCAGCAGCTACGCCGGTTCCGAGCAGTACTTC	CASSYAGSEQYF	TRBV7-9	.	TRBJ2-7	.
TGTGCCAGCAGCTTAGCCAGGGATCAAGAGACCCAGTACTTC	CASSLARDQETQYF	TRBV11-2	.	TRBJ2-5	.
TGTGCCACCAGTGACGACACTGAAGCTTTCTTT	CATSDDTEAFF	TRBV24-1	.	TRBJ1-1	.
TGCAGCGGCTGGGACAGCTCCTACAATGAGCAGTTCTTC	CSGWDSSYNEQFF	TRBV29-1	TRBD1	TRBJ2-1	.
TGTGCCAGCAGCCTTAGCGGGAGGGGGTATGAGCAGTTCTTC	CASSLSGRGYEQFF	TRBV7-9	TRBD2	TRBJ2-1	.
TGTGCCAGCAGCGCCGGGACTAGCGACCCTGGCGATGAGCAGTTCTTC	CASSAGTSDPGDEQFF	TRBV9	TRBD2	TRBJ2-1	.
TGTGCCAGCAGCTCCGGGGGCAATGAAGCTTTCTTT	CASSSGGNEAFF	TRBV5-4	.	TRBJ1-1	.